This TCR beta chain derives from a study of blood T cells in healthy people across ages. Then a second PCR, running about 6 to 11 cycles, was carried out with a sample-barcoded 5' primer and a J-beta primer mix. Every cDNA molecule carried a tag from a template-switch adaptor bearing 12 random nucleotides. TCRdb re-analysed the 5' RACE reads in MiXCR, keeping a single row per CDR3 protein. The sample has about 930,000 distinct CDR3 sequences; 25% to 35% are singletons. V trimming: 0 bases; J trimming: 3 bases; junction bases outside the gene matches: 16. Germline CDR1 reads LGHNA; CDR2 reads YSLEER. The CDR3 covers 20 residues. This sample was shared with a second study, whose subject was T cells of mothers and their children.

Sequenced sample: blood. The chain employs TRBV4-3 and TRBJ2-2; 7 positions match TRBD1. The sequence came from a woman aged 40 to 50 in good health. The CDR3 DNA sequence: TGCGCCAGCAGCCAAGAGAGAATAGGAGCAACAGGGGCTGACACCGGGGAGCTGTTTTTT. Translated, it gives CASSQERIGATGADTGELFF.